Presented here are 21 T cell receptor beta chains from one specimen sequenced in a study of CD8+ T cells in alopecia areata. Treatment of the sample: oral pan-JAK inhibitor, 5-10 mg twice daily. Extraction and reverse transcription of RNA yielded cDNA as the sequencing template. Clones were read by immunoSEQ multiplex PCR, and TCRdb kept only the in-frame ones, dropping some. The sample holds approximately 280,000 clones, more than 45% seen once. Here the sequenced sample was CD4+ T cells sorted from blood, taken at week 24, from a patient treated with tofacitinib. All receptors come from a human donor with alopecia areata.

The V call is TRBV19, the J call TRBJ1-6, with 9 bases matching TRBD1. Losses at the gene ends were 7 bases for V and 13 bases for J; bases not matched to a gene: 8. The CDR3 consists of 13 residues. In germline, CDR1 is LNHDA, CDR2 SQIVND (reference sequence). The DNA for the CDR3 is TGTGCCAGTACCGGGACAGGGACGGTGCCCCTCCACTTT. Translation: CASTGTGTVPLHF.

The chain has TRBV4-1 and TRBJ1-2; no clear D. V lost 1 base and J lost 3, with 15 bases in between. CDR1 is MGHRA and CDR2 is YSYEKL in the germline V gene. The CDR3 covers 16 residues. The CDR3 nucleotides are TGCGCCAGCAGCCAAGGTCCGGGCTCTCGGGACTATGGCTACACCTTC. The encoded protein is CASSQGPGSRDYGYTF.

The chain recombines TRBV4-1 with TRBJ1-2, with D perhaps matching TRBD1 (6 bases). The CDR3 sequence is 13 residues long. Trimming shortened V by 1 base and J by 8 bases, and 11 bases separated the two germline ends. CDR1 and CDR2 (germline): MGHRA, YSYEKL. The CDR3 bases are TGCGCCAGCAGCCAAGCTCGGACAGTCGGCTACACCTTC. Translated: CASSQARTVGYTF.

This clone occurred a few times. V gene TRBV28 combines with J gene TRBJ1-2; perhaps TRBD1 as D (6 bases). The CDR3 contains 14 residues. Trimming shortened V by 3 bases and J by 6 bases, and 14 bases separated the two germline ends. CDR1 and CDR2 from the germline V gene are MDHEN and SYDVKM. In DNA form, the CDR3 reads TGTGCCAGCAGTTTGCGGACAGATCAAAATGGCTACACCTTC. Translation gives CASSLRTDQNGYTF.

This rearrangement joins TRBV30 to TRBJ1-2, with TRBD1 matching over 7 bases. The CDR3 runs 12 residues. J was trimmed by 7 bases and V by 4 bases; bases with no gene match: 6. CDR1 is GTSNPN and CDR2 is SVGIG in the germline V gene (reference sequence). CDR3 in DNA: TGTGCCTGGACTCGGACAGGCGCTGGCTACACCTTC. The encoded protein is CAWTRTGAGYTF.

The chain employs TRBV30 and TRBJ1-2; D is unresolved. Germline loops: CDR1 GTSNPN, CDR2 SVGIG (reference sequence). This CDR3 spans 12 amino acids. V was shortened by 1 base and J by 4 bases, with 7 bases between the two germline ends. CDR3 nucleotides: TGTGCCTGGAGTGAAGGGTCCTATGGCTACACCTTC. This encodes CAWSEGSYGYTF.

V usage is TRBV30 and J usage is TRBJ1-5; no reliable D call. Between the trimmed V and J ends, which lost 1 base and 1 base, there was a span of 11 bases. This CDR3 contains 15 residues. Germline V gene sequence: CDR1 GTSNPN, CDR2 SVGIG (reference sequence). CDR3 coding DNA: TGTGCCTGGAGTGGAGTTGCGGGAAGCAATCAGCCCCAGCATTTT. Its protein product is CAWSGVAGSNQPQHF.

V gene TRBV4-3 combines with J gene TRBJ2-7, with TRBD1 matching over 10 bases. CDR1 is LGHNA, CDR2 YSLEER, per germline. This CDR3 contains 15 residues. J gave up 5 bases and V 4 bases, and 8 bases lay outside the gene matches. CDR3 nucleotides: TGCGCCAGCAGCCTCCGGGACAGGGGTTCTCACGAGCAGTACTTC. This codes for CASSLRDRGSHEQYF.

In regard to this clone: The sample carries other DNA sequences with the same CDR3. As DNA, the CDR3 is TGCAGCGTTGTAGGCAGGGAAGAGACCCAGTACTTC. It yields the protein CSVVGREETQYF. The V and J genes are TRBV29-1 and TRBJ2-5; tentative D call: TRBD1 (5 bases). The germline gives CDR1 SQVTM, CDR2 ANQGSEA. Deletions cut 4 bases from V and 3 bases from J, with 9 bases between. The CDR3 is made up of 12 amino acids.

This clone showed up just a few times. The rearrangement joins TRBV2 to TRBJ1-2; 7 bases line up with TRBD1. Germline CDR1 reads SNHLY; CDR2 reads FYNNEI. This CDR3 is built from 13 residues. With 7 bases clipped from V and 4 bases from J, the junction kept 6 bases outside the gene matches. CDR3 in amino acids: CASTGQEIYGYTF. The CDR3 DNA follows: TGTGCCAGCACCGGACAGGAGATCTATGGCTACACCTTC. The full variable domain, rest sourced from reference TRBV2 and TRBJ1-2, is EPEVTQTPSHQVTQMGQEVILRCVPISNHLYFYWYRQILGQKVEFLVSFYNNEISEKSEIFDDQFSVERPDGSNFTLKIRSTKLEDSAMYFCASTGQEIYGYTFGSGTRLTVV.

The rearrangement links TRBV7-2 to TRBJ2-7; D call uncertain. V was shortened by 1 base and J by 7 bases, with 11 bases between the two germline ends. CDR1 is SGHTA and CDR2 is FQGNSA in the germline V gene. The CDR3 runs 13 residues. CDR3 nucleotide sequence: TGTGCCAGCAGCTTAGTCGAAGTGGGGGAGCAGTACTTC. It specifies CASSLVEVGEQYF.

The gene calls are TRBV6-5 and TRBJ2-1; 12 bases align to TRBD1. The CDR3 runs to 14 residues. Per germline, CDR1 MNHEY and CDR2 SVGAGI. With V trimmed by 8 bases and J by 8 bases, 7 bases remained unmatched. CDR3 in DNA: TGTGCCAGCTCCCGGGACAGGGGGCTCGATGAGCAGTTCTTC. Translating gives CASSRDRGLDEQFF.

Written as DNA, the CDR3 is TGTGCCAGCAGCTCGAAGCGAGTTAACTATGGCTACACCTTC. Its translation: CASSSKRVNYGYTF. This chain uses TRBV5-6 with TRBJ1-2; the D is unclear. Trimming took off 3 bases at V and 1 base at J, with 10 bases between the two ends. Germline-derived CDR1 and CDR2 are SGHDT and YYEEEE. This CDR3 has 14 residues.

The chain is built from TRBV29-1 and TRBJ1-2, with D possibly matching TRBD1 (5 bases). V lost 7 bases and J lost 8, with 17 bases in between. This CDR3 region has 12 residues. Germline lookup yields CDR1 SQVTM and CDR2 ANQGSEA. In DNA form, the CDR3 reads TGCAGCGCCGACGGGGCCCAAGCAGGCTACACCTTC. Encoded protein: CSADGAQAGYTF.

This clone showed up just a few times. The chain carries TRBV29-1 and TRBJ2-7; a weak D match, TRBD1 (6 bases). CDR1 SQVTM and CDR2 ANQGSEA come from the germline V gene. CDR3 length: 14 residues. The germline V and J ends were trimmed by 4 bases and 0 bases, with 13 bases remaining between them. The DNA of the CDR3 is TGCAGCGTTGGGGCAAACAGGGCCTCCTACGAGCAGTACTTC. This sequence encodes CSVGANRASYEQYF.

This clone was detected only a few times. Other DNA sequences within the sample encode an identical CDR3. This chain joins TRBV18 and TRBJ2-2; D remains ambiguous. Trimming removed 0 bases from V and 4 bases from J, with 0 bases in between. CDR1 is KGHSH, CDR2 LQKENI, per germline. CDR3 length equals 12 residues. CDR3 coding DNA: TGTGCCAGCTCACCACCCACCGGGGAGCTGTTTTTT. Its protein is CASSPPTGELFF. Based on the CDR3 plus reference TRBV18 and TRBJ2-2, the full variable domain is NAGVMQNPRHLVRRRGQEARLRCSPMKGHSHVYWYRQLPEEGLKFMVYLQKENIIDESGMPKERFSAEFPKEGPSILRIQQVVRGDSAAYFCASSPPTGELFFGEGSRLTVL.

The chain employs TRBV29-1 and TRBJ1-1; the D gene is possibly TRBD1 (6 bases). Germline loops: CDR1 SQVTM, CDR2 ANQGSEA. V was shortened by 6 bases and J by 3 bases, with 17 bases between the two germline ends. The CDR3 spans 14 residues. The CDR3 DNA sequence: TGCAGCGTGTTAGGACAGAAAGGGGACACTGAAGCTTTCTTT. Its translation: CSVLGQKGDTEAFF.

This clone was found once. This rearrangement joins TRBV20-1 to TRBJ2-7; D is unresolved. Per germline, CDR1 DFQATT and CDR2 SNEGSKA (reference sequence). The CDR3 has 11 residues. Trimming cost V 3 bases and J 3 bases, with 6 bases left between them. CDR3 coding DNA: TGCAGTGCTAGCCCTCACTACGAGCAGTACTTC. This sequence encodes CSASPHYEQYF.

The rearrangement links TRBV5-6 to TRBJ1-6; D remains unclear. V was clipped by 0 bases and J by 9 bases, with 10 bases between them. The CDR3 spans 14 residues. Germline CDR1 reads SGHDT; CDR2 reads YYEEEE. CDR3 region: CASSLDWAGSPLHF. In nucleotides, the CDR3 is TGTGCCAGCAGCTTGGACTGGGCGGGTTCACCCCTCCACTTT.

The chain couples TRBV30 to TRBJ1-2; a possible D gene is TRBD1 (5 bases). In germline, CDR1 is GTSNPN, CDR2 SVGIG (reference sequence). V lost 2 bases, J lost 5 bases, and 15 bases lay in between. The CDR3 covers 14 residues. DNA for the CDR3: TGTGCCTGGAGTAGGGGCAGGGTCGAATATGGCTACACCTTC. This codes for CAWSRGRVEYGYTF.

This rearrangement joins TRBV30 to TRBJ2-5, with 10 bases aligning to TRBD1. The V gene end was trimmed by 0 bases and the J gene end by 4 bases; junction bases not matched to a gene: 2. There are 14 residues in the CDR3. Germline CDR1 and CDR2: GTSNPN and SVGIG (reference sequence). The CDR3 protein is CAWSVRDRGETQYF. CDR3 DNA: TGTGCCTGGAGTGTACGGGACAGGGGAGAGACCCAGTACTTC. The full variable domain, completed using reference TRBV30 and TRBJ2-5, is SQTIHQWPATLVQPVGSPLSLECTVEGTSNPNLYWYRQAAGRGLQLLFYSVGIGQISSEVPQNLSASRPQDRQFILSSKKLLLSDSGFYLCAWSVRDRGETQYFGPGTRLLVL.